Described below is a single T cell receptor (beta chain) sequence and its context. The sample originates from a study of shared clonotypes between healthy human individuals. CDR1 and CDR2 (germline): LGHNA, YSLEER. V lost 1 base, J lost 9 bases, and 19 bases stayed unmatched. This CDR3 comprises 19 residues. Clones were read by immunoSEQ multiplex PCR, and TCRdb kept only the in-frame ones, dropping some. The table shows 2 million to 3 million clones, with roughly 93% occurring only once. The chain employs TRBV4-3 and TRBJ2-1; 9 nucleotides line up with TRBD2. Sequences were obtained from naive CD4+ T cells from PBMCs. Subset noted: CD45RA+ positively selected. This receptor was taken from a young man in good health. Some clones in this sample may be carry-over from other donors' samples. The chain's CDR3 is CASSQGVTESGRSRGEQFF. The CDR3 DNA is TGCGCCAGCAGCCAAGGGGTCACGGAGAGCGGGAGGAGTAGGGGTGAGCAGTTCTTC.